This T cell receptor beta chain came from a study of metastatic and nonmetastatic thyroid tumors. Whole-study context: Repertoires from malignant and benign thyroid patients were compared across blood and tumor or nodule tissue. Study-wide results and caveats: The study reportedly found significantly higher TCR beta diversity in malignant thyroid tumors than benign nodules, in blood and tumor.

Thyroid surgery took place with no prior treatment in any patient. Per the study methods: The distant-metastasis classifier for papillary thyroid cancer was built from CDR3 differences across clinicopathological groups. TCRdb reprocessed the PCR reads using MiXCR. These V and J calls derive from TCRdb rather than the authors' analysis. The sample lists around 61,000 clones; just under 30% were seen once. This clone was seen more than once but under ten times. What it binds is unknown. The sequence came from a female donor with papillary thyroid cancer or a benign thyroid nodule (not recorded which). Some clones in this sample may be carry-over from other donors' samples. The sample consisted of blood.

The CDR3 protein is CASSLGGGRESSYEQYF. The CDR3 DNA sequence: TGTGCCAGCAGTTTAGGGGGAGGGCGGGAGAGCTCCTACGAGCAGTACTTC. V and J are TRBV28 and TRBJ2-7; 7 bases agree with TRBD2. The CDR3 spans 17 residues. Per germline, CDR1 MDHEN and CDR2 SYDVKM. The V and J ends lost 2 bases and 0 bases, in that order; junction bases with no gene match: 10. Full variable domain (remainder filled in from reference TRBV28 and TRBJ2-7): DVKVTQSSRYLVKRTGEKVFLECVQDMDHENMFWYRQDPGLGLRLIYFSYDVKMKEKGDIPEGYSVSREKKERFSLILESASTNQTSMYLCASSLGGGRESSYEQYFGPGTRLTVT.